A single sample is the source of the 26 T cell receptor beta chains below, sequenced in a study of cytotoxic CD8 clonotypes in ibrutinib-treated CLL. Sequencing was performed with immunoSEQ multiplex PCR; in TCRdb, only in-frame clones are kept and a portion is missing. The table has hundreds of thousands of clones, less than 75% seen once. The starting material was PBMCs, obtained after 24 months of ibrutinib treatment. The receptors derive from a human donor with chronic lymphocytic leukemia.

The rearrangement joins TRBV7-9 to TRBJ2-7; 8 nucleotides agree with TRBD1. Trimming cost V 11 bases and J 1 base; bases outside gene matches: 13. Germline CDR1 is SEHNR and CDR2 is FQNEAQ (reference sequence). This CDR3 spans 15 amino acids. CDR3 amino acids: CAGDLGTGGSYEQYF. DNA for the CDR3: TGTGCCGGCGATCTCGGGACAGGTGGATCCTACGAGCAGTACTTC. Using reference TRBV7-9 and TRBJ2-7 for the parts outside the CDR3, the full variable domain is DTGVSQNPRHKITKRGQNVTFRCDPISEHNRLYWYRQTLGQGPEFLTYFQNEAQLEKSRLLSDRFSAERPKGSFSTLEIQRTEQGDSAMYLCAGDLGTGGSYEQYFGPGTRLTVT.

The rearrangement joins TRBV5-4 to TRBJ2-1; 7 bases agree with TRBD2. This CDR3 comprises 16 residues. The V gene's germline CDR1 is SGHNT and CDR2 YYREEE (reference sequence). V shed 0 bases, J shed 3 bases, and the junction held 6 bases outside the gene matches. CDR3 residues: CASSLEPSGNYNEQFF. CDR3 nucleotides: TGTGCCAGCAGCTTGGAGCCTAGCGGAAACTACAATGAGCAGTTCTTC.

CDR3 sequence: CASSLNRGRVYTEAFF. CDR3 DNA: TGTGCCAGCAGTTTGAATCGGGGGCGCGTTTACACTGAAGCTTTCTTT. V and J are TRBV27 and TRBJ1-1; TRBD1 is a possible D gene (6 bases). This CDR3 has 16 residues. Trimming cost V 3 bases and J 3 bases, with 17 bases left between them. Germline V gene lookup returns CDR1 MNHEY and CDR2 SMNVEV (reference sequence).

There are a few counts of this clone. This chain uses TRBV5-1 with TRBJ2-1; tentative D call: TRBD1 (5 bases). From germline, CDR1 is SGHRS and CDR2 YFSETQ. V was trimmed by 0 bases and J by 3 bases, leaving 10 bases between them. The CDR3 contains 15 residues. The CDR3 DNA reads TGCGCCAGCAGCTTGGCAGGGTCTCTCTACAATGAGCAGTTCTTC. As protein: CASSLAGSLYNEQFF. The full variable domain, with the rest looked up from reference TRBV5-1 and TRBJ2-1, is KAGVTQTPRYLIKTRGQQVTLSCSPISGHRSVSWYQQTPGQGLQFLFEYFSETQRNKGNFPGRFSGRQFSNSRSEMNVSTLELGDSALYLCASSLAGSLYNEQFFGPGTRLTVL.

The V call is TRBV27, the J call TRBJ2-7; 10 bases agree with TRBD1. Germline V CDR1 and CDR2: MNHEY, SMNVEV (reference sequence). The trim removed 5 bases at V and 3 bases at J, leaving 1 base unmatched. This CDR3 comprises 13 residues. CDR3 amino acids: CASSDRGHYEQYF. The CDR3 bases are TGTGCCAGCAGTGACAGGGGGCACTACGAGCAGTACTTC.

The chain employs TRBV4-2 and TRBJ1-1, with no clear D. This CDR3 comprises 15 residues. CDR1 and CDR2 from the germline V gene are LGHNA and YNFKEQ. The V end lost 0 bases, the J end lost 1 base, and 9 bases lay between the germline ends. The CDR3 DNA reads TGTGCCAGCAGCCAAGAATTCGCGAAGAACACTGAAGCTTTCTTT. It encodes CASSQEFAKNTEAFF.

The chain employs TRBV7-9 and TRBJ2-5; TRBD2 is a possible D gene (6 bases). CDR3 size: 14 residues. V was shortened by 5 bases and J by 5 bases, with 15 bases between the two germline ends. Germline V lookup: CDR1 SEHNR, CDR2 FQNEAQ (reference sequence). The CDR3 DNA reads TGTGCCAGCAGCCAGCGGGCAGGGAGGGAGACCCAGTACTTC. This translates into CASSQRAGRETQYF. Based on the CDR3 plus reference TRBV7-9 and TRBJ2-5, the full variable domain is DTGVSQNPRHKITKRGQNVTFRCDPISEHNRLYWYRQTLGQGPEFLTYFQNEAQLEKSRLLSDRFSAERPKGSFSTLEIQRTEQGDSAMYLCASSQRAGRETQYFGPGTRLLVL.

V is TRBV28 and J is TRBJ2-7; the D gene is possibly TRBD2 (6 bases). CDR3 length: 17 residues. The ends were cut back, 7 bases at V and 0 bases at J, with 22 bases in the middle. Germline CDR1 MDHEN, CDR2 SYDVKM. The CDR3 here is CASKSSVAEGISYEQYF. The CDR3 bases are TGTGCCAGCAAAAGTTCAGTTGCGGAGGGTATCTCCTACGAGCAGTACTTC.

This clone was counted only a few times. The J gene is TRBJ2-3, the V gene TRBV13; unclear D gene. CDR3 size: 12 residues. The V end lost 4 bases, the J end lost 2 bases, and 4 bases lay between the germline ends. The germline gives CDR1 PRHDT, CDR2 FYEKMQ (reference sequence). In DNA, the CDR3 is TGTGCCAGCAGCTATAACACAGATACGCAGTATTTT. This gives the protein CASSYNTDTQYF.

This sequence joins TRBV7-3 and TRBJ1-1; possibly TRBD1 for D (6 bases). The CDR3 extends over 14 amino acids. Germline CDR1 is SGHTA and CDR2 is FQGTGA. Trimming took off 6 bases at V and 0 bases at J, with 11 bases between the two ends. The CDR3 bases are TGTGCCAGCAGACTGGGACAAATGAACACTGAAGCTTTCTTT. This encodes CASRLGQMNTEAFF. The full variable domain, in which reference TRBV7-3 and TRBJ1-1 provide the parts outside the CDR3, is GAGVSQTPSNKVTEKGKYVELRCDPISGHTALYWYRQSLGQGPEFLIYFQGTGAADDSGLPNDRFFAVRPEGSVSTLKIQRTERGDSAVYLCASRLGQMNTEAFFGQGTRLTVV.

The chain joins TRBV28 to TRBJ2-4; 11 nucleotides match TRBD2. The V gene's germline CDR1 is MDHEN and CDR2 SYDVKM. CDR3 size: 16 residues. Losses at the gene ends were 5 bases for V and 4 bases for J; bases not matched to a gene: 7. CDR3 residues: CASSLGVAGGKNIQYF. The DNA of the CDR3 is TGTGCCAGCAGTCTCGGGGTAGCGGGAGGGAAAAACATTCAGTACTTC. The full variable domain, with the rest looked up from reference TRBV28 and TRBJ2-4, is DVKVTQSSRYLVKRTGEKVFLECVQDMDHENMFWYRQDPGLGLRLIYFSYDVKMKEKGDIPEGYSVSREKKERFSLILESASTNQTSMYLCASSLGVAGGKNIQYFGAGTRLSVL.

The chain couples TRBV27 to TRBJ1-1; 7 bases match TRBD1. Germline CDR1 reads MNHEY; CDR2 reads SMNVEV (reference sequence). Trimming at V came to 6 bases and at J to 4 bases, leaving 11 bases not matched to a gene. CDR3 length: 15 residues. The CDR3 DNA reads TGTGCCAGCAGCTTCGATTCGACAGGGATCACTGAAGCTTTCTTT. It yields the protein CASSFDSTGITEAFF.

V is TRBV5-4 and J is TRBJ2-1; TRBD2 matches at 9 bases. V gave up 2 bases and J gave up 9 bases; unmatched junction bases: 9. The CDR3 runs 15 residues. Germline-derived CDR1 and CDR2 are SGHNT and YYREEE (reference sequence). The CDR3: CASSFLAGVHGEQFF. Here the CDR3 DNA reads TGTGCCAGCAGCTTCTTAGCGGGAGTTCATGGTGAGCAGTTCTTC.

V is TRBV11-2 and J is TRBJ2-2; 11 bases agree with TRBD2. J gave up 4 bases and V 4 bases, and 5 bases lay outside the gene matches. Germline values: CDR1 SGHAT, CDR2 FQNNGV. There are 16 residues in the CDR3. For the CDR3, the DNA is TGTGCCAGCAGCTCCTTAGCGGGAGGGATCACCGGGGAGCTGTTTTTT. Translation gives CASSSLAGGITGELFF.

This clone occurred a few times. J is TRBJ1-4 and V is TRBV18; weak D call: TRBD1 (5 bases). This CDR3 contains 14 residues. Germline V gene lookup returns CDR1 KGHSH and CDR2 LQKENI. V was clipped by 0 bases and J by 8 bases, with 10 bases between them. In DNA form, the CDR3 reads TGTGCCAGCTCACCACCGGGACGGCTAGAAAAACTGTTTTTT. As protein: CASSPPGRLEKLFF.

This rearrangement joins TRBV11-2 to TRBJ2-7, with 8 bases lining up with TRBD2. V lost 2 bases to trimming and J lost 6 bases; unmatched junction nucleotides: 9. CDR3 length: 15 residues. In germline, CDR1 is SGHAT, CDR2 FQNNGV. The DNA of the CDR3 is TGTGCCAGCAGCTTAACAGCGGGAGTGATTGGCGAGCAGTACTTC. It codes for CASSLTAGVIGEQYF.

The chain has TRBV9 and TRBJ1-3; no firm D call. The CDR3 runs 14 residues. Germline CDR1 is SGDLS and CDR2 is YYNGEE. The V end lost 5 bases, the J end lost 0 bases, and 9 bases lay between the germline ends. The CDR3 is CASREDLSGNTIYF. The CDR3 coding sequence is TGTGCCAGCAGGGAGGACCTCTCTGGAAACACCATATATTTT.

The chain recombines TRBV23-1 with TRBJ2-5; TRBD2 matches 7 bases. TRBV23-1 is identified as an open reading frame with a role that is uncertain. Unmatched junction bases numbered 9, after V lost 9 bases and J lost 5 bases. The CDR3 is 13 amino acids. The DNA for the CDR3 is TGCGCCAGGGTATGCGCGGGGGAGGAGACCCAGTACTTC. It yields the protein CARVCAGEETQYF.

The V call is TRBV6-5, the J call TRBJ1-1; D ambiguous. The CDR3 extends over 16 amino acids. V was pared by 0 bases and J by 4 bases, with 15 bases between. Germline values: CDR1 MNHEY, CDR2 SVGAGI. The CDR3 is CASSYSTIFKGTEAFF. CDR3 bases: TGTGCCAGCAGTTACTCGACCATCTTCAAGGGCACTGAAGCTTTCTTT.

CDR3 protein: CASSGLVVAREQYF. As DNA, the CDR3 is TGTGCCAGCAGTGGGTTAGTAGTGGCGCGAGAGCAGTACTTC. The chain has TRBV2 and TRBJ2-7; D call uncertain. The V gene's germline CDR1 is SNHLY and CDR2 FYNNEI. The CDR3 is 14 amino acids. Trimming left V 4 bases short and J 7 bases short, with 17 bases between.

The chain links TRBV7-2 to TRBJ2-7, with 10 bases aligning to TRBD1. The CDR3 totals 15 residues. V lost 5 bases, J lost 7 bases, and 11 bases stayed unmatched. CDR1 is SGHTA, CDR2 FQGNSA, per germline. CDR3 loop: CASSLTGTGAGEQYF. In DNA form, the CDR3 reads TGTGCCAGCAGCCTCACCGGGACAGGGGCGGGGGAGCAGTACTTC.

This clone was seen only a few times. The CDR3 DNA sequence: TGTGCCAGCAGTTCGAACCCGGGACAGACGACCTATGGCTACACCTTC. Translated, it gives CASSSNPGQTTYGYTF. The chain carries TRBV28 and TRBJ1-2; TRBD1 aligns across 7 bases. Germline CDR1 reads MDHEN; CDR2 reads SYDVKM. The length of the CDR3 is 16 residues. V trimming: 4 bases; J trimming: 4 bases; junction bases outside the gene matches: 12.

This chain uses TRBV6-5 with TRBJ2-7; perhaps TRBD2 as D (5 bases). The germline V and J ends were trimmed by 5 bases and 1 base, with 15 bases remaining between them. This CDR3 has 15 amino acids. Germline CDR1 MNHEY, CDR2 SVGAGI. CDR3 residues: CASSTLSGSSYEQYF. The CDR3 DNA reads TGTGCCAGCAGTACCCTGAGCGGTTCTTCCTACGAGCAGTACTTC.

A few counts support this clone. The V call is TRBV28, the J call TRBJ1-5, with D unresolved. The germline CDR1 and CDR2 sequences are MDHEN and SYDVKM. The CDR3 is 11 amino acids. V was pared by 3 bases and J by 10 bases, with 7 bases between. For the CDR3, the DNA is TGTGCCAGCAGTTTTGGGGAACCCCAGCATTTT. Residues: CASSFGEPQHF.

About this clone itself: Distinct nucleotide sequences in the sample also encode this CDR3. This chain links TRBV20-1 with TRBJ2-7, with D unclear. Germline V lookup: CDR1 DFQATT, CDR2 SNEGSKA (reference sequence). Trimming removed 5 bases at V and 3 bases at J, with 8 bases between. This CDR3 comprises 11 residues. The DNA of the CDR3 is TGCAGTGCTTCCCCGAGCTACGAGCAGTACTTC. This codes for CSASPSYEQYF.

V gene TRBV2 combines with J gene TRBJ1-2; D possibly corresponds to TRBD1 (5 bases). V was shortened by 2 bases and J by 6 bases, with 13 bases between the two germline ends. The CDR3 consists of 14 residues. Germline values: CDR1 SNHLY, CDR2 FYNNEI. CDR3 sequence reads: CASSEPSGSDGYTF. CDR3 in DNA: TGTGCCAGCAGTGAACCGTCAGGGAGTGATGGCTACACCTTC.